Below, 13 T cell receptor beta chains from the same sample are listed, as sequenced in a study of post-analysis software for immune sequencing data. The authors incorporated unique molecular identifiers into the TCR beta cDNA libraries. TCRdb re-analysed the PCR reads in MiXCR, keeping a single row per CDR3 protein. The sample shows fewer than 700,000 distinct CDR3 sequences, 44% of them seen only once. These receptors lack a known antigen. Study results and caveats: When patients were compared with controls, about 5 TRBV segments were more frequent, TRBV5-6, TRBV5-1 and TRBV20-1 among them.

Sequencing was done on a sample of blood. All receptors come from a girl aged 10 to 17 with multiple sclerosis.

This clonotype was counted a few times. The chain joins TRBV20-1 to TRBJ2-5, with 7 bases identical to TRBD1. CDR1 and CDR2 (germline): DFQATT, SNEGSKA (reference sequence). Trimming cost V 6 bases and J 7 bases; bases outside gene matches: 17. This CDR3 comprises 15 residues. This CDR3 is CSATSIRDPGGTQYF. The CDR3 coding sequence is TGCAGTGCCACCTCTATTAGGGACCCAGGGGGGACCCAGTACTTC.

This clonotype was seen more than once but under ten times. This chain links TRBV11-2 with TRBJ2-3; either TRBD1 or TRBD2 may fit D (5 bases each). The CDR3 runs 15 residues. Germline values: CDR1 SGHAT, CDR2 FQNNGV. V lost 1 base and J 2 bases, leaving 10 bases between the germline ends. CDR3 DNA: TGTGCCAGCAGCTTAGCGGGACGAGACACAGATACGCAGTATTTT. Its protein product is CASSLAGRDTDTQYF.

V usage is TRBV10-3 and J usage is TRBJ2-7; TRBD2 aligns across 10 bases. This CDR3 has 16 amino acids. CDR1 ENHRY and CDR2 SYGVKD come from the germline V gene. V gave up 2 bases and J gave up 3 bases; unmatched junction bases: 7. This chain's CDR3 is CAISEPGASGSYEQYF. The CDR3 DNA is TGTGCCATCAGTGAGCCTGGGGCTAGCGGGAGCTACGAGCAGTACTTC.

V gene TRBV18 combines with J gene TRBJ2-5; 8 nucleotides line up with TRBD1. The J call may be faulty, since TRBJ2-7 better matches the DNA end. Germline V gives CDR1 KGHSH, CDR2 LQKENI. The CDR3 runs 16 residues. The CDR3 DNA follows: TGTGCCAGCTCACAAACTCCGGGACAGGTAAACTACGAGCAGTACTTC. Protein sequence: CASSQTPGQVNYEQYF.

The table lists this clonotype with a count of one. This chain connects TRBV2 to TRBJ1-2; possibly TRBD1 for D (6 bases). The CDR3 sequence is 16 residues long. V lost 0 bases to trimming and J lost 5 bases, with 16 bases between them. Germline-derived CDR1 and CDR2 are SNHLY and FYNNEI. Written as DNA, the CDR3 is TGTGCCAGCAGTGAAGCGCAAGGGGGGCCGGATTATGGCTACACCTTC. It is translated as CASSEAQGGPDYGYTF. The whole variable domain, filled in from reference TRBV2 and TRBJ1-2, reads EPEVTQTPSHQVTQMGQEVILRCVPISNHLYFYWYRQILGQKVEFLVSFYNNEISEKSEIFDDQFSVERPDGSNFTLKIRSTKLEDSAMYFCASSEAQGGPDYGYTFGSGTRLTVV.

V is TRBV12-3 or TRBV12-4 and J is TRBJ2-7; D is ambiguous. The CDR3 extends over 13 amino acids. V was clipped by 6 bases and J by 5 bases, with 14 bases between them. This chain's CDR3 is CASRTGPTNEQYF. For the CDR3, the DNA is TGTGCCAGCAGAACGGGCCCCACCAACGAGCAGTACTTC.

The sample holds a few counts of this clonotype. V is TRBV12-3 or TRBV12-4 and J is TRBJ2-3; TRBD2 aligns across 8 bases. V was clipped by 6 bases and J by 8 bases; unmatched bases: 1. The CDR3 runs to 11 residues. The CDR3 coding sequence is TGTGCCAGCAGCCGGGGGGGTACGCAGTATTTT. This encodes CASSRGGTQYF.

This clonotype occurred a few times. The rearrangement uses TRBV6-6 and TRBJ2-7, with a weak D call TRBD1 (5 bases). Between the trimmed V and J ends, which lost 6 bases and 0 bases, there was a span of 15 bases. Germline V lookup: CDR1 MNHNY, CDR2 SVGAGI (reference sequence). The CDR3 runs to 15 residues. CDR3 DNA sequence: TGTGCCAGCAGAGACGACAGACACTACTCCTACGAGCAGTACTTC. Protein sequence: CASRDDRHYSYEQYF.

This clonotype has ten or more counts. The junction and the germline gene differ at one end; a read error may be behind it. CDR3 DNA sequence: TGTGCCAGCAGCTTAGGTGTTCTCTACGAGCAGTACTTC. Its protein is CASSLGVLYEQYF. V usage is TRBV12-3 or TRBV12-4 and J usage is TRBJ2-7; unclear D gene. The CDR3 runs 13 residues.

V gene TRBV10-3 combines with J gene TRBJ2-1; no firm D call. This CDR3 contains 11 residues. Germline loops: CDR1 ENHRY, CDR2 SYGVKD. Trimming cost V 6 bases and J 9 bases, with 9 bases left between them. Here the CDR3 DNA reads TGTGCCATCAGGGCACGGGCTGAGCAGTTCTTC. This translates into CAIRARAEQFF.

The V gene is TRBV2, the J gene TRBJ2-3, with TRBD1 as a possible D gene (6 bases). V lost 7 bases to trimming and J lost 2 bases, with 16 bases between them. Germline loops: CDR1 SNHLY, CDR2 FYNNEI. CDR3 size: 15 residues. The DNA of the CDR3 is TGTGCCAGCACCCAAAGGGGGACAATCACAGATACGCAGTATTTT. Amino acid sequence: CASTQRGTITDTQYF.

The gene calls are TRBV12-3 or TRBV12-4 and TRBJ2-7; 7 bases map to TRBD2. The V segment lost 6 bases and the J segment 10 bases; nucleotides outside the gene matches: 12. This CDR3 comprises 13 residues. The CDR3 spells CASRLAASEAQYF. The CDR3 DNA reads TGTGCCAGCAGGCTAGCGGCCTCGGAGGCCCAGTACTTC.

V and J are TRBV12-3 or TRBV12-4 and TRBJ2-1; the D is unclear. CDR3 length: 14 amino acids. V lost 1 base to trimming and J lost 2 bases, with 6 bases between them. CDR3 region: CASSLDRTYNEQFF. Written as DNA, the CDR3 is TGTGCCAGCAGTTTAGATCGGACCTACAATGAGCAGTTCTTC.